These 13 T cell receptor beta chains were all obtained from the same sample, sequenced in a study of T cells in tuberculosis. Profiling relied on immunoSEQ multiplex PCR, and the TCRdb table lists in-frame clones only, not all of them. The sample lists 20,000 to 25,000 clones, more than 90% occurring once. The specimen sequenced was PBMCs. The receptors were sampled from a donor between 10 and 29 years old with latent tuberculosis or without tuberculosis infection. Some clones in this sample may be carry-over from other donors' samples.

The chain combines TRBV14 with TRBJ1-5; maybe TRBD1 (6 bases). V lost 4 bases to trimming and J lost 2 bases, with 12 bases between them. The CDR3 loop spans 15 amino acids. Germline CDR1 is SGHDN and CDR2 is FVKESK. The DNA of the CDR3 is TGTGCCAGCAGCCCCCGGGGGGCCGGCAATCAGCCCCAGCATTTT. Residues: CASSPRGAGNQPQHF. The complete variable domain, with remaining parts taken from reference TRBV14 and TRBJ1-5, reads EAGVTQFPSHSVIEKGQTVTLRCDPISGHDNLYWYRRVMGKEIKFLLHFVKESKQDESGMPNNRFLAERTGGTYSTLKVQPAELEDSGVYFCASSPRGAGNQPQHFGDGTRLSIL.

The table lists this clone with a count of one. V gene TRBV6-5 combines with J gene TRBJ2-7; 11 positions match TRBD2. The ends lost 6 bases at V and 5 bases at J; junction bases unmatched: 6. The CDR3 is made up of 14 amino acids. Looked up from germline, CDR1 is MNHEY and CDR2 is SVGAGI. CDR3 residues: CASSLAGGQDEQYF. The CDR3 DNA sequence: TGTGCCAGCAGCTTAGCGGGAGGGCAGGACGAGCAGTACTTC.

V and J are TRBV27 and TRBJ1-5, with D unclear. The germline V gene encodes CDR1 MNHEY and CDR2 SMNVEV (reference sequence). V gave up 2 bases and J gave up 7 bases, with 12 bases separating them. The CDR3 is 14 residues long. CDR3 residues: CASSLRRPGQPQHF. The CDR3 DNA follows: TGTGCCAGCAGTTTACGGCGGCCTGGGCAGCCCCAGCATTTT.

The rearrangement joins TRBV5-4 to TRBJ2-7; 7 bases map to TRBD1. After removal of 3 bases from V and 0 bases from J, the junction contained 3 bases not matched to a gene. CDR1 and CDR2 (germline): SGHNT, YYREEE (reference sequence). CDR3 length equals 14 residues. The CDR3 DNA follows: TGTGCCAGCAGCTCATACAGGGGCTCCTACGAGCAGTACTTC. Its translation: CASSSYRGSYEQYF.

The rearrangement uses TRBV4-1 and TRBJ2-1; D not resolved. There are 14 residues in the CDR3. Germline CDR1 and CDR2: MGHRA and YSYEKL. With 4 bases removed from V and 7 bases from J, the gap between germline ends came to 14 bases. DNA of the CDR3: TGCGCCAGCAGCCTTTTGGCCCGTTTTAATGAGCAGTTCTTC. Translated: CASSLLARFNEQFF.

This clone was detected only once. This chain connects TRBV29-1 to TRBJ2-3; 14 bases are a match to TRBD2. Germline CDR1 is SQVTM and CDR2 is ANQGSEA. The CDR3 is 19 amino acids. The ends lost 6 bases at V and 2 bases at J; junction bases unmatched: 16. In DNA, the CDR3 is TGCAGCGTAAGAGGGGACGGGGGGACTAGCGGGAGTGTCACAGATACGCAGTATTTT. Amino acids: CSVRGDGGTSGSVTDTQYF.

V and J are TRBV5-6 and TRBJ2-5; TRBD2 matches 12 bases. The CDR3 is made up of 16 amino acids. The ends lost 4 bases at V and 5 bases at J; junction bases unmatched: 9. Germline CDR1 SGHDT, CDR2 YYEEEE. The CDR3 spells CASSPLAGGLGETQYF. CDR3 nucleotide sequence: TGTGCCAGCAGCCCCCTAGCGGGGGGGCTCGGTGAGACCCAGTACTTC.

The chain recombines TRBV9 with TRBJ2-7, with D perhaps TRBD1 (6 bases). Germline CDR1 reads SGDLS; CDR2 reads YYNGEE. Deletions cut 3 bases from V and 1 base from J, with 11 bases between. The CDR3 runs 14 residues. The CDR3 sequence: CASSARTDSYEQYF. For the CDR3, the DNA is TGTGCCAGCAGCGCTCGGACAGATTCCTACGAGCAGTACTTC.

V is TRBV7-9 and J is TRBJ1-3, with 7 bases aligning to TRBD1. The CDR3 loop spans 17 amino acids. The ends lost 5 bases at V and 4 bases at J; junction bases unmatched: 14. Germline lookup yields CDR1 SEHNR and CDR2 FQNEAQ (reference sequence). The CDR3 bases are TGTGCCAGCAGCCATCTCTCGACGACAGGGCTCGGAAACACCATATATTTT. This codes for CASSHLSTTGLGNTIYF.

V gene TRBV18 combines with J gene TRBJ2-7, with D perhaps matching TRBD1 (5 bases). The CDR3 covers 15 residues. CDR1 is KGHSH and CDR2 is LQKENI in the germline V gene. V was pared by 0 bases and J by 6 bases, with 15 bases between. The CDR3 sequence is CASSPPTDASGEQYF. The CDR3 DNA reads TGTGCCAGCTCACCACCGACAGACGCGAGTGGCGAGCAGTACTTC.

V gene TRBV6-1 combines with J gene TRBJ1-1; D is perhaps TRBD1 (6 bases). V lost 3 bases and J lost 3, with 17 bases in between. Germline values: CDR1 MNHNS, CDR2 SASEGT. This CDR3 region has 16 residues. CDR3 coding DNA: TGTGCCAGCAGTGAGGTCCAGGGGAGGGGGGACACTGAAGCTTTCTTT. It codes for CASSEVQGRGDTEAFF.

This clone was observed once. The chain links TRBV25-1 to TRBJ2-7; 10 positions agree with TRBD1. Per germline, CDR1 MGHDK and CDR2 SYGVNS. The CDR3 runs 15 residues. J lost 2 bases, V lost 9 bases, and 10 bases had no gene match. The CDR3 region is CASEIGQGEPYEQYF. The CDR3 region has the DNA TGTGCCAGTGAAATAGGACAGGGGGAACCCTACGAGCAGTACTTC.

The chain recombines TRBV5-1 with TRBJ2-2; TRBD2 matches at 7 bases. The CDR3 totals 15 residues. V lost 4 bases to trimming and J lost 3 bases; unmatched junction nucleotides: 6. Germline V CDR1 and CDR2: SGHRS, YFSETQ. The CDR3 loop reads CASSRGLEYTGELFF. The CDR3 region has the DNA TGCGCCAGCAGCCGCGGACTAGAATACACCGGGGAGCTGTTTTTT.